The TCR beta chain described here comes from a study of blood T cell repertoires in COVID-19. Background on the study: Italy, Spain and the United States were the sources of the convalescent and acute COVID-19 samples. The cDNA or gDNA used as material had been derived from T cells, B-cell-depleted T cells, or PBMCs.

The germline gives CDR1 SGHDT, CDR2 YYEEEE. After removal of 4 bases from V and 4 bases from J, the junction contained 1 base not matched to a gene. The CDR3 length is 13 residues. Source study methods: Amplification from reference gene primers served as the basis for estimated nucleated cell counts. Sequencing was performed with immunoSEQ multiplex PCR; in TCRdb, only in-frame clones are kept and a portion is missing. That table gives V, J and clone size, and the DNA gave D and trimming. The sample includes 100,000 to 120,000 clones, less than 75% of them seen just once. The sequence came from a woman aged 60-75 years with acute or convalescent COVID-19. This chain connects TRBV5-6 to TRBJ1-5, with 8 bases identical to TRBD1. The sample taken for sequencing was peripheral blood. The chain's CDR3 is CASSGQGNQPQHF. The CDR3 DNA follows: TGTGCCAGCAGCGGACAGGGAAATCAGCCCCAGCATTTT.